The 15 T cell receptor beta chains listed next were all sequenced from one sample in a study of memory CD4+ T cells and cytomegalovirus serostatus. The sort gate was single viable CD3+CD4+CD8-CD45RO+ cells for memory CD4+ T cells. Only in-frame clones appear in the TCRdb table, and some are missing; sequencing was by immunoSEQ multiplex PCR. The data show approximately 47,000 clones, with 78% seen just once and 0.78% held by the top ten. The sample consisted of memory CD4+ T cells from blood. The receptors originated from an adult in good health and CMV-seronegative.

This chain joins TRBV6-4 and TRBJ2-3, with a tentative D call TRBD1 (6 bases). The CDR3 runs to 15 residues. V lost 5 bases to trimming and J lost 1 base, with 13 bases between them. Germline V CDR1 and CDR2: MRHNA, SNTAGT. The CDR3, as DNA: TGTGCCAGCAGTCCGCAGGGGTTGGGCACAGATACGCAGTATTTT. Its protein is CASSPQGLGTDTQYF.

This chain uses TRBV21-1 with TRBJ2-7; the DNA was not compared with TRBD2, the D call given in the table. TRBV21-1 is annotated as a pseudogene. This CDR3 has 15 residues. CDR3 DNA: TGTGCCCGAGAGGGAGGACCCCCGGGCGCCTACGAGCAGTACTTC. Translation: CAREGGPPGAYEQYF.

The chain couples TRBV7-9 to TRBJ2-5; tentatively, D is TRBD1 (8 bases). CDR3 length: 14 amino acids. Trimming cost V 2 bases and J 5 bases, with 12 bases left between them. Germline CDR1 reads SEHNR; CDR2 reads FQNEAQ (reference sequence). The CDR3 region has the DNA TGTGCCAGCAGCTTAACACAGGGGGGGGAGACCCAGTACTTC. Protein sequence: CASSLTQGGETQYF.

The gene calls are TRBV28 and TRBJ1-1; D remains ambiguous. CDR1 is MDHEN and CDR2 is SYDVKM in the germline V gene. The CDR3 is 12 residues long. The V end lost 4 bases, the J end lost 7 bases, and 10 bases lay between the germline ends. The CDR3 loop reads CASSSSTVEAFF. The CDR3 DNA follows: TGTGCCAGCAGTTCCTCAACAGTTGAAGCTTTCTTT.

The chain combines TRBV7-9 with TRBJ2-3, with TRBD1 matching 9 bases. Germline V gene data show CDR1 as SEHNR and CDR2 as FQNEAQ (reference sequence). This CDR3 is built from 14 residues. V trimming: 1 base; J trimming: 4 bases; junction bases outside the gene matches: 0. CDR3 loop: CASSLGQGADTQYF. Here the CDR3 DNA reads TGTGCCAGCAGCTTAGGACAGGGGGCAGATACGCAGTATTTT.

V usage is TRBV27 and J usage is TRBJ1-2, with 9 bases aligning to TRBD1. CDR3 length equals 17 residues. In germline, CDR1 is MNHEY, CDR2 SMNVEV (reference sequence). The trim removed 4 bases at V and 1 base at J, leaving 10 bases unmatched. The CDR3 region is CASSSRQGVRVNYGYTF. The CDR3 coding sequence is TGTGCCAGCAGTTCCCGACAGGGGGTAAGGGTTAACTATGGCTACACCTTC.

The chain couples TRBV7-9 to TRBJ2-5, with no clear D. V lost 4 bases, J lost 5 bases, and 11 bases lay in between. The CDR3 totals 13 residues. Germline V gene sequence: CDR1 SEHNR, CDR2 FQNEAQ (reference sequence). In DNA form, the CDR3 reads TGTGCCAGCAGCTACGGGCCTCAGGAGACCCAGTACTTC. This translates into CASSYGPQETQYF.

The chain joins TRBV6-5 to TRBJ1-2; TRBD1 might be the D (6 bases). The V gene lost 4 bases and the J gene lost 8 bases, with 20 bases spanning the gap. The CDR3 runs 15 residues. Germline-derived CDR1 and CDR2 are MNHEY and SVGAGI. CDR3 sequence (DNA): TGTGCCAGCAGTTCCGGGACATCGCCGGCGCGGGGCTACACCTTC. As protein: CASSSGTSPARGYTF.

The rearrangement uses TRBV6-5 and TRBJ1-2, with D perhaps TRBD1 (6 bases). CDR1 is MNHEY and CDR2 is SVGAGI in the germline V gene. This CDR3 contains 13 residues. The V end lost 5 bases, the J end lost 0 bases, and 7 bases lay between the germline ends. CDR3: CASSGQSNYGYTF. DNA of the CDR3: TGTGCCAGCAGTGGACAGTCTAACTATGGCTACACCTTC.

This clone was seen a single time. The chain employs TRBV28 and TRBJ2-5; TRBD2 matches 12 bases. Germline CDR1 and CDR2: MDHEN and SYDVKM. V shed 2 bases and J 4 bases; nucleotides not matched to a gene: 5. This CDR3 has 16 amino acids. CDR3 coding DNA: TGTGCCAGCAGTTTAACCCTAGCGGGAGGGAGAGAGACCCAGTACTTC. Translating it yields CASSLTLAGGRETQYF.

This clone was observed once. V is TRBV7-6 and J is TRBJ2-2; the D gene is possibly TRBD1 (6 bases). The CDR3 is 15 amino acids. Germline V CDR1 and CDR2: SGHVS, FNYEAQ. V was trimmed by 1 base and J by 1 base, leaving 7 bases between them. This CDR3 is CASSLGDMNTGELFF. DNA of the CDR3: TGTGCCAGCAGCTTAGGGGACATGAACACCGGGGAGCTGTTTTTT. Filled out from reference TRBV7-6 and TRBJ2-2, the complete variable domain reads GAGVSQSPRYKVTKRGQDVALRCDPISGHVSLYWYRQALGQGPEFLTYFNYEAQQDKSGLPNDRFSAERPEGSISTLTIQRTEQRDSAMYRCASSLGDMNTGELFFGEGSRLTVL.

The CDR3 DNA is TGCGCCAGCGGGGGGACAGCGGAAGAGACCCAGTACTTC. Amino acid sequence: CASGGTAEETQYF. The rearrangement joins TRBV5-1 to TRBJ2-5; a possible D gene is TRBD1 (7 bases). Germline CDR1 reads SGHRS; CDR2 reads YFSETQ. The CDR3 is 13 residues long. With 7 bases removed from V and 3 bases from J, the gap between germline ends came to 13 bases.

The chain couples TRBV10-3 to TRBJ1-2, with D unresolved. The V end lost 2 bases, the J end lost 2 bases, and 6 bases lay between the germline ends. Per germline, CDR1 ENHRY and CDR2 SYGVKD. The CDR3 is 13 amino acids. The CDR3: CAISETGNYGYTF. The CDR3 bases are TGTGCCATCAGTGAGACCGGGAACTATGGCTACACCTTC.

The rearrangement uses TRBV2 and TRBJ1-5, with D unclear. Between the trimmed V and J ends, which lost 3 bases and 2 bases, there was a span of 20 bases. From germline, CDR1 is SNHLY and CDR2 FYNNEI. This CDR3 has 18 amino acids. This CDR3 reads CASSDPDGTPVGNQPQHF. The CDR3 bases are TGTGCCAGCAGTGATCCCGACGGAACCCCGGTGGGCAATCAGCCCCAGCATTTT.

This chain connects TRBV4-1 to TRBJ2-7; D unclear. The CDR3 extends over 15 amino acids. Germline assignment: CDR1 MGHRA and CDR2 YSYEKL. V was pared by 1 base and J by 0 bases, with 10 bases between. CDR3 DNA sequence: TGCGCCAGCAGCCAAGGACCTACAGTCTCCTACGAGCAGTACTTC. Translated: CASSQGPTVSYEQYF.